The rows below give T cell receptor beta chains drawn from one sample of a study of Ad26.COV2.S vaccination and SARS-CoV-2 variants. The protocol was immunoSEQ multiplex PCR, while the TCRdb copy is restricted to in-frame clones and leaves out a portion. The sample lists around 300,000 clones, approximately 90% seen once, with around 6.4% in the top ten. The input for sequencing was peripheral blood, taken in a trial of Ad26.COV2.S vaccine versus placebo. These receptors came from a person between 18 and 60 years old who received the Ad26.COV2.S COVID-19 vaccine or a placebo. Each CDR3 is given with its conserved first and last residue. The D gene is left open where the match is weak. Only some rows state a clone size, as once, few, many or a class for expanded clones.

>.|TRBV4-1|.|TRBJ2-2
TGCGCCAGCAGCCCCCGGGCGCGGCAGGCCGGGGAGCTGTTTTTT
CASSPRARQAGELFF
>TRBD2|TRBV5-1|.|TRBJ2-5
TGCGCCAGCAGCTCCCGGGGGGAAGAGACCCAGTACTTC
CASSSRGEETQYF
>.|TRBV5-6|.|TRBJ1-2
TGTGCCAGCAGCCATCGATTTGGCTACACCTTC
CASSHRFGYTF
>.|TRBV7-8|.|TRBJ1-1
TGTGCCAGCAGCTTAGCGCTGGGATTGAACACTGAAGCTTTCTTT
CASSLALGLNTEAFF
>.|TRBV6-5|.|TRBJ1-5
TGTGCCAGCCGGGAGACAGCGAGGGGGCAGCCCCAGCATTTT
CASRETARGQPQHF
>TRBD2|TRBV12-5|.|TRBJ2-5
TGTGCTAGTGGGTCCGGACTAGCAGGGGAGACCCAGTACTTC
CASGSGLAGETQYF
>.|TRBV18|.|TRBJ2-3
TGTGCCAGCTCACCACCGATTAATACAGATACGCAGTATTTT
CASSPPINTDTQYF
>TRBD2|TRBV4-3|.|TRBJ2-7
TGCGCCAGCAGCCAAGATGGCGGGAGACCCTCCTACGAGCAGTACTTC
CASSQDGGRPSYEQYF
>.|TRBV9|.|TRBJ1-1
TGTGCCAGCAGCGTAGAACACCTAGACACTGAAGCTTTCTTT
CASSVEHLDTEAFF
>.|TRBV27|.|TRBJ2-1
TGTGCCAGCAGAAGACAGGCCCTCGATGGGCAGTTCTTC
CASRRQALDGQFF
>TRBD1|TRBV18|.|TRBJ2-7
TGTGCCAGCTCACCATCCCATACAGGGGGCTACGAGCAGTACTTC
CASSPSHTGGYEQYF
>.|TRBV5-1|.|TRBJ1-1
TGCGCCAGCAGCTTTGAACAGCAGGGGACTGAAGCTTTCTTT
CASSFEQQGTEAFF
>.|TRBV6-1|.|TRBJ1-5
TGTGCCAGCAGTGAATCAGGGGACAATCAGCCCCAGCATTTT
CASSESGDNQPQHF
>.|TRBV7-9|.|TRBJ1-1
TGTGCCAGCACCCGATCAGTTATGAACACTGAAGCTTTCTTT
CASTRSVMNTEAFF
>TRBD1|TRBV2|.|TRBJ2-7
TGTGCCAGCAGTGTAGGACAGGGGGCGACAGGATCCTACGAGCAGTACTTC
CASSVGQGATGSYEQYF
>.|TRBV7-6|once|TRBJ1-5
TGTGCCAGCAGTCAAGCACGGGATCAGCCCCAGCATTTT
CASSQARDQPQHF
>.|TRBV25-1|.|TRBJ1-1
TGTGCCAGCAGACGCATGAACACTGAAGCTTTCTTT
CASRRMNTEAFF
>.|TRBV9|.|TRBJ2-5
TGTGCCAGCAGCCCCGGCGGCAACCAAGAGACCCAGTACTTC
CASSPGGNQETQYF
>TRBD2|TRBV14|.|TRBJ2-3
TGTGCCAGCAGCCGGGCGGGAGCCACAGATACGCAGTATTTT
CASSRAGATDTQYF
>.|TRBV9|.|TRBJ1-1
TGTGCCAGCGGCACGGGGGGCAGGGACACTGAAGCTTTCTTT
CASGTGGRDTEAFF
>TRBD1|TRBV3-1/TRBV3-2|.|TRBJ1-5
TGTGCCAGCAGCCCCGGGACAGGGGGTTTGGGCAATCAGCCCCAGCATTTT
CASSPGTGGLGNQPQHF
>TRBD1|TRBV7-9|once|TRBJ1-1
TGTGCCAGCAGCTTAGACAGGGGGCATACTGAAGCTTTCTTT
CASSLDRGHTEAFF
>.|TRBV7-3|.|TRBJ1-6
TGTGCCAGCAGCCTACAGGGTAATTCACCCCTCCACTTT
CASSLQGNSPLHF
>TRBD2|TRBV7-2|.|TRBJ2-3
TGTGCCAGCAGCTTACTAGCGGGGGGGCACTCTGCAGATACGCAGTATTTT
CASSLLAGGHSADTQYF
>TRBD1|TRBV6-1|.|TRBJ1-1
TGTGCCAGCAGTGACCCGGGGACAGCCACTGAAGCTTTCTTT
CASSDPGTATEAFF
>.|TRBV30|.|TRBJ1-1
TGTGCCTGGAGAACTTCAAAGAACACTGAAGCTTTCTTT
CAWRTSKNTEAFF
>.|TRBV14|once|TRBJ2-5
TGTGCCAGCAGCCTCCCGCGGGAGACCCAGTACTTC
CASSLPRETQYF
>.|TRBV6-4|.|TRBJ2-5
TGTGCCAGCAGTGAAATCCCGGGGGAGACCCAGTACTTC
CASSEIPGETQYF
>.|TRBV9|.|TRBJ2-4
TGTGCCAGCAGCGTAGTACCTGGGCCCAAAAACATTCAGTACTTC
CASSVVPGPKNIQYF
>TRBD1|TRBV29-1|few|TRBJ1-5
TGCAGCGGTGGGACAGGCAATCAGCCCCAGCATTTT
CSGGTGNQPQHF
>.|TRBV30|.|TRBJ2-1
TGTGCCTGGAGTACGCTAGCCCCGGGTGAGCAGTTCTTC
CAWSTLAPGEQFF
>TRBD2|TRBV5-8|.|TRBJ2-1
TGTGCCAGCAGCCGGAGGATAGCGGGGGGGCGGTCCTACAATGAGCAGTTCTTC
CASSRRIAGGRSYNEQFF
>.|TRBV10-3|.|TRBJ1-1
TGTGCCATCAGCGAAGGGACAATGAACACTGAAGCTTTCTTT
CAISEGTMNTEAFF
>.|TRBV9|.|TRBJ1-1
TGTGCCAGCAGCTCCCGAGGGGTGAACACTGAAGCTTTCTTT
CASSSRGVNTEAFF
>TRBD1|TRBV15|.|TRBJ2-1
TGTGCCACCAGCAGAGATCCGCCGGGACAGGGGTCCTACAATGAGCAGTTCTTC
CATSRDPPGQGSYNEQFF
>.|TRBV19|.|TRBJ1-1
TGTGCCAGTAGTACCCCCGGGAACACTGAAGCTTTCTTT
CASSTPGNTEAFF
>.|TRBV5-6|.|TRBJ2-7
TGTGCCAGCAGCCCGGTCGGGGGAGGCTACGAGCAGTACTTC
CASSPVGGGYEQYF
>.|TRBV5-6|.|TRBJ2-7
TGTGCCAGCGAAGTTTGGAGGTTTCACGAGCAGTACTTC
CASEVWRFHEQYF
>TRBD2|TRBV6-6|.|TRBJ2-1
TGTGCCAGCAGCCCGCCCTCCAGACTAGCGGGAGATGGTTACTACAATGAGCAGTTCTTC
CASSPPSRLAGDGYYNEQFF
>.|TRBV9|once|TRBJ1-1
TGTGCCAGCAGCGTGACCGGGACCGAAGGGGCTGAAGCTTTCTTT
CASSVTGTEGAEAFF
>.|TRBV6-2/TRBV6-3|.|TRBJ2-4
TGTGCCAGCAGTTACTCGATGGGAGAAAACATTCAGTACTTC
CASSYSMGENIQYF
>TRBD2|TRBV6-5|.|TRBJ2-5
TGTGCCAGCAGCTCGAGCGGGGGCGGAGGAGAGACCCAGTACTTC
CASSSSGGGGETQYF
>.|TRBV7-2|.|TRBJ1-3
TGTGCCAGCAGCTTGGGCCTTAAAGGAGACACCATATATTTT
CASSLGLKGDTIYF
>.|TRBV24-1|.|TRBJ1-6
TGTGCCACCAGTTTGCACGCAGGGGTAATTTCACCCCTCCACTTT
CATSLHAGVISPLHF
>.|TRBV29-1|.|TRBJ2-1
TGCAGCGTTGACCCCTCGATGCTCGGGGATGAGCAGTTCTTC
CSVDPSMLGDEQFF
>.|TRBV7-3|.|TRBJ2-5
TGTGCCAGCAGCCCGCCGGGGGAGACCCAGTACTTC
CASSPPGETQYF
>.|TRBV28|.|TRBJ1-1
TGTGCCAGCAATCCCCGATGGGGGGGCACTGAAGCTTTCTTT
CASNPRWGGTEAFF
>.|TRBV5-1|.|TRBJ2-5
TGCGCCAGCAGCAACCTTTCGCCGGAGACCCAGTACTTC
CASSNLSPETQYF
>.|TRBV29-1|once|TRBJ2-1
TGCAGCGTTGTTTCAACAGAAAACTACAATGAGCAGTTCTTC
CSVVSTENYNEQFF
>TRBD2|TRBV9|.|TRBJ2-7
TGTGCCAGCAGCGGCCTAGCGGGGGAGACCTACGAGCAGTACTTC
CASSGLAGETYEQYF
>TRBD1|TRBV5-8|once|TRBJ2-7
TGTGCCAGCAGCCTAGGACAGGGCTTTTACGAGCAGTACTTC
CASSLGQGFYEQYF
>.|TRBV19|.|TRBJ1-5
TGTGCCAGTAGCTTACCCGGGACCCAACTACAGCCCCAGCATTTT
CASSLPGTQLQPQHF
>.|TRBV18|.|TRBJ1-6
TGTGCCAGCTCACCACAGATGGGCTCCTATAATTCACCCCTCCACTTT
CASSPQMGSYNSPLHF
>TRBD1|TRBV28|many|TRBJ2-7
TGTGCCAGCAGTGATGGGGGACAGGGTTATTACGAGCAGTACTTC
CASSDGGQGYYEQYF
>TRBD2|TRBV4-1|.|TRBJ2-1
TGCGCCAGCAGCCAAGATGGTGGGGCTAGCGGACAGCAGTTCTTC
CASSQDGGASGQQFF